These T cell receptor beta chains were read from a single sample in a study of blood T cell repertoires in COVID-19. TCRdb keeps only in-frame clones here, not all; method: immunoSEQ multiplex PCR. Seen here are 250,000 or so clones, 85% to 95% observed once, and the top ten hold about 0.8%. What was sequenced was peripheral blood. Receptors were obtained from a man younger than 45 with COVID-19, enrolled during active disease. The CDR3 runs from the conserved cysteine through the conserved F or W.

j_call v_call cdr3_aa
TRBJ2-3 TRBV7-3 CASSLWGSGASTDTQYF
TRBJ2-5 TRBV18 CASSPPLGTEHQETQYF
TRBJ2-7 TRBV30 CAWRAGTGGGEQYF
TRBJ2-2 TRBV2 CASSEQGSLNTGELFF
TRBJ2-1 TRBV5-1 CASSVGLEENEQFF
TRBJ1-2 TRBV30 CAGQGTNYGYTF
TRBJ2-7 TRBV4-1 CASSPTSGGLYEQYF
TRBJ2-6 TRBV5-4 CASSPGVSGANVLTF
TRBJ1-2 TRBV5-1 CASSPDSNYGYTF
TRBJ1-1 TRBV11-2 CASSLFSRENTEAFF
TRBJ1-4 TRBV18 CASSPSGQDNVKLFF
TRBJ2-1 TRBV10-3 CAISAETGFFEQFF